The 5 T cell receptor beta chains below were found in one sample sequenced in a study of molecular identifiers for immune sequencing clone quantification. From the PCR reads, TCRdb called clonotypes with MiXCR, one entry per CDR3 protein. The sample carries about half a million distinct CDR3 sequences, approximately 25% recorded once. Material: naive CD8+ T cells from blood, with Jurkat cell RNA spiked in. This sample's subset: FACS-sorted CD8+CD4-CCR7+CD45RA+ naive T cells. These receptor sequences come from a human donor in good health. Some libraries in this study had Jurkat cell RNA spiked in.

Notes on this clonotype: A much larger clone is a single base away; this may be a read error. This sequence joins TRBV3-1 and TRBJ1-1; 8 nucleotides agree with TRBD1. This CDR3 has 15 residues. Germline V gene lookup returns CDR1 LGHDT and CDR2 YNNKEL (reference sequence). The DNA of the CDR3 is TGTGCCAGCAGGAATGGACAGGGAATGAACATTGAAGCTTTCTTT. This translates into CASRNGQGMNIEAFF.

This clonotype appeared a few times. CDR3 nucleotides: TGCGCCAGCAGCCAAGATATGGGATCGGAGACCCAGTACTTC. This encodes CASSQDMGSETQYF. The chain uses TRBV4-3 and TRBJ2-5, with D uncertain. Germline V gene lookup returns CDR1 LGHNA and CDR2 YSLEER. V gave up 0 bases and J gave up 5 bases, with 10 bases separating them. The CDR3 length is 14 residues.

This clonotype has only a few counts. This chain connects TRBV7-9 to TRBJ2-3, with 7 bases fitting TRBD1. The trim removed 3 bases at V and 6 bases at J, leaving 3 bases unmatched. The germline V gene encodes CDR1 SEHNR and CDR2 FQNEAQ (reference sequence). The CDR3 covers 13 residues. This CDR3 reads CASSFDREDTQYF. Here the CDR3 DNA reads TGTGCCAGCAGCTTTGACAGGGAGGATACGCAGTATTTT. Based on the CDR3 plus reference TRBV7-9 and TRBJ2-3, the full variable domain is DTGVSQNPRHKITKRGQNVTFRCDPISEHNRLYWYRQTLGQGPEFLTYFQNEAQLEKSRLLSDRFSAERPKGSFSTLEIQRTEQGDSAMYLCASSFDREDTQYFGPGTRLTVL.

A word on this clonotype: The conserved phenylalanine or tryptophan is not found at the CDR3 terminus, so this likely reflects a read error. J is TRBJ1-1 and V is TRBV9, with D uncertain. The germline gives CDR1 SGDLS, CDR2 YYNGEE. The ends were cut back, 0 bases at V and 4 bases at J, with 7 bases in the middle. The CDR3 extends over 13 amino acids. The CDR3: CASSVGAGTEAFS. The CDR3 DNA reads as TGTGCCAGCAGCGTAGGGGCAGGCACTGAAGCTTTCTCG.

In this sample, this clonotype turned up a few times. This chain links TRBV27 with TRBJ1-6; 8 bases align to TRBD1. This CDR3 contains 18 residues. Germline trimming cut 1 base from V and 6 bases from J; bases unmatched to any gene: 11. Per germline, CDR1 MNHEY and CDR2 SMNVEV (reference sequence). CDR3 coding DNA: TGTGCCAGCAGTTTATTTGGACAGGGCCTAGAGCCTAATTCACCCCTCCACTTT. Its protein is CASSLFGQGLEPNSPLHF.